The 18 T cell receptor beta chains given below trace back to one sample, sequenced in a study of early T cells in non-severe SARS-CoV-2 infection. TCRdb reprocessed the 5' RACE reads via MiXCR and lists one record per CDR3 protein. The profile shows 80,000 to 95,000 distinct CDR3 sequences, roughly 15% of them singletons. Material for sequencing was whole blood. These receptors originate from an adult who was a healthcare worker with PCR-confirmed SARS-CoV-2 infection or an uninfected control (not recorded which).

The chain carries TRBV5-1 and TRBJ2-3; 8 nucleotides line up with TRBD2. Per the germline V gene, CDR1 is SGHRS and CDR2 is YFSETQ. V shed 4 bases, J shed 2 bases, and the junction held 12 bases outside the gene matches. This CDR3 region has 17 residues. DNA of the CDR3: TGCGCCAGCAGCCCAAACACCCGGGGGGGCCCCACAGATACGCAGTATTTT. Translation gives CASSPNTRGGPTDTQYF.

The chain carries TRBV29-1 and TRBJ2-1; the D is unclear. This CDR3 is 13 amino acids long. Germline V CDR1 and CDR2: SQVTM, ANQGSEA. The ends were cut back, 8 bases at V and 6 bases at J, with 17 bases in the middle. CDR3 loop: CSHRAAGTNEQFF. DNA of the CDR3: TGCAGCCACCGGGCGGCCGGAACCAATGAGCAGTTCTTC.

Ten or more counts support this clonotype. The rearrangement uses TRBV6-6 and TRBJ2-7, with D possibly matching TRBD2 (5 bases). The germline CDR1 and CDR2 sequences are MNHNY and SVGAGI (reference sequence). This CDR3 has 14 amino acids. V lost 4 bases and J lost 5, with 15 bases in between. CDR3 in DNA: TGTGCCAGCAGTTCCCAGGAGGCGTGGGACGAGCAGTACGTC. Translated: CASSSQEAWDEQYV.

This clonotype showed up many times. The gene calls are TRBV7-9 and TRBJ2-5; D is perhaps TRBD1 (6 bases). Trimming left V 5 bases short and J 4 bases short, with 23 bases between. CDR1 and CDR2 from the germline V gene are SEHNR and FQNEAQ (reference sequence). The CDR3 is 17 residues long. The CDR3 region has the DNA TGTGCCAGCAGCACCGAGGACAGCATCATTTACGGAGAGACCCAGTACTTC. It codes for CASSTEDSIIYGETQYF.

The chain combines TRBV10-2 with TRBJ2-2, with 12 bases identical to TRBD2. Germline loops: CDR1 WSHSY, CDR2 SAAADI. The length of the CDR3 is 16 residues. V shed 11 bases and J 1 base; nucleotides not matched to a gene: 8. CDR3: CASRTSGVGNTGELFF. The CDR3 DNA follows: TGCGCCTCCAGGACTAGCGGGGTTGGGAACACCGGGGAGCTGTTTTTT.

The rearrangement uses TRBV11-2 and TRBJ1-1; tentative D call: TRBD1 (5 bases). The CDR3 spans 15 residues. Germline CDR1 SGHAT, CDR2 FQNNGV. V dropped 1 base and J dropped 6 bases, with 15 bases sitting between them. The CDR3 DNA sequence: TGTGCCAGCAGCTTAGTTGAGGGGCCGGGCGCTGAAGCTTTCTTT. Protein: CASSLVEGPGAEAFF.

The chain carries TRBV29-1 and TRBJ2-1; 11 nucleotides align to TRBD2. The CDR3 runs 14 residues. The V and J ends lost 1 base and 9 bases, in that order; junction bases with no gene match: 5. Looked up from germline, CDR1 is SQVTM and CDR2 is ANQGSEA. The CDR3 region has the DNA TGCAGCGTTGAAGTAGCGGGGGGGCCTATTGAGCAGTTCTTC. It is translated as CSVEVAGGPIEQFF.

This clonotype was found a few times. This chain links TRBV14 with TRBJ2-5; TRBD1 agrees at 7 bases. The CDR3 consists of 14 residues. CDR1 is SGHDN, CDR2 FVKESK, per germline. Germline trimming cut 0 bases from V and 4 bases from J; bases unmatched to any gene: 2. In nucleotides, the CDR3 is TGTGCCAGCAGCCAAGATTCAGGGGGAGAGACCCAGTACTTC. Its translation is CASSQDSGGETQYF.

V gene TRBV29-1 combines with J gene TRBJ2-5; 12 bases are a match to TRBD1. Per germline, CDR1 SQVTM and CDR2 ANQGSEA. The ends lost 7 bases at V and 4 bases at J; junction bases unmatched: 4. The CDR3 sequence is 13 residues long. The CDR3 here is CSAGGQGAETQYF. The CDR3 DNA is TGCAGCGCTGGGGGACAGGGGGCAGAGACCCAGTACTTC.

This clonotype occurred a few times. V usage is TRBV4-1 and J usage is TRBJ1-2; 8 nucleotides align to TRBD1. After removal of 4 bases from V and 6 bases from J, the junction contained 7 bases not matched to a gene. CDR1 is MGHRA, CDR2 YSYEKL, per germline. This CDR3 spans 14 amino acids. CDR3 nucleotide sequence: TGCGCCAGCAGCCCCGGACAGGGCTTAAATGGCTACACCTTC. Translating it yields CASSPGQGLNGYTF.

This clonotype was recorded many times. The chain recombines TRBV11-3 with TRBJ2-1; 14 bases map to TRBD2. Germline assignment: CDR1 SGHNT and CDR2 YENEEA. CDR3 length equals 19 residues. V was pared by 4 bases and J by 0 bases, with 8 bases of the junction left unmatched. CDR3 residues: CASSSGLAGGFSSYNEQFF. The CDR3 bases are TGTGCCAGCAGCTCCGGACTAGCGGGGGGCTTTAGCTCCTACAATGAGCAGTTCTTC.

This clonotype was recorded at least ten times. The CDR3 spells CASSQGQGAGATNEKLFF. In DNA form, the CDR3 reads TGTGCCAGCAGCCAGGGTCAGGGGGCTGGAGCAACTAATGAAAAACTGTTTTTT. The J gene is TRBJ1-4, the V gene TRBV7-9, with 8 bases identical to TRBD1. The CDR3 loop spans 18 amino acids. In germline, CDR1 is SEHNR, CDR2 FQNEAQ (reference sequence). V lost 5 bases, J lost 0 bases, and 11 bases stayed unmatched.

The rearrangement joins TRBV6-1 to TRBJ1-6, with D hard to call. V lost 4 bases to trimming and J lost 4 bases, with 11 bases between them. The CDR3 length is 15 residues. The V gene's germline CDR1 is MNHNS and CDR2 SASEGT. Here the CDR3 DNA reads TGTGCCAGCAGTGCTCGTTCAGCATATAATTCACCCCTCCACTTT. Translation: CASSARSAYNSPLHF.

The chain carries TRBV20-1 and TRBJ2-1, with D perhaps matching TRBD1 (6 bases). The CDR3 totals 15 residues. V was trimmed by 0 bases and J by 7 bases, leaving 16 bases between them. CDR1 is DFQATT, CDR2 SNEGSKA, per germline (reference sequence). CDR3 coding DNA: TGCAGTGCTAGAGATTCGGCAGGGGCTAGGAATGAGCAGTTCTTC. This translates into CSARDSAGARNEQFF.

Only a few counts were recorded for this clonotype. The chain links TRBV7-8 to TRBJ1-5; D may be TRBD1 (6 bases). The CDR3 consists of 13 residues. Trimming took off 5 bases at V and 2 bases at J, with 7 bases between the two ends. Germline loops: CDR1 SGHVS, CDR2 FQNEAQ. CDR3 DNA: TGTGCCAGCAGCGAGGGGGGCAATCAGCCCCAGCATTTT. The encoded protein is CASSEGGNQPQHF.

This clonotype was counted between two and nine times. The CDR3 DNA reads TGTGCCAGCAGCTTCCTAGGACTCGACGGAACGGATGAGCAGTTCTTC. Protein: CASSFLGLDGTDEQFF. The gene calls are TRBV7-3 and TRBJ2-1, with TRBD2 as a possible D gene (5 bases). CDR3 length: 16 residues. The ends were cut back, 3 bases at V and 8 bases at J, with 20 bases in the middle. Germline V gene sequence: CDR1 SGHTA, CDR2 FQGTGA.

The table lists this clonotype with a few counts. The chain couples TRBV10-1 to TRBJ2-3, with D perhaps being TRBD1 or TRBD2 (6 bases each). CDR3 size: 18 residues. The germline V and J ends were trimmed by 2 bases and 5 bases, with 23 bases remaining between them. The germline gives CDR1 WNHNN, CDR2 SYGVQD (reference sequence). CDR3 coding DNA: TGCGCCAGCAGTGAGGTTGTTGGCGGGGCAGGGGTGAAAGATACGCAGTATTTT. Translated, it gives CASSEVVGGAGVKDTQYF.

The table lists this clonotype with many counts. The rearrangement uses TRBV12-3 or TRBV12-4 and TRBJ1-1; D may be TRBD1 (6 bases). The V end was cut by 6 bases, the J end by 6 bases, with 14 bases between. This CDR3 region has 13 residues. CDR3 region: CASSLLQGAEAFF. In nucleotides, the CDR3 is TGTGCCAGCAGCTTATTACAGGGAGCTGAAGCTTTCTTT.